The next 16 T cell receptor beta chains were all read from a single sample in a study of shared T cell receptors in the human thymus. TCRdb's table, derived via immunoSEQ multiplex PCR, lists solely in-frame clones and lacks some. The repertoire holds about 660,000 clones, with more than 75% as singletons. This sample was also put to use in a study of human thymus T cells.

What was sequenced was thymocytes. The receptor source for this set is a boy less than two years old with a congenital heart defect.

CDR3 sequence: CASSQGTSVVQETQYF. In nucleotides, the CDR3 is TGCGCCAGCAGCCAAGGGACTAGCGTCGTACAAGAGACCCAGTACTTC. This chain links TRBV4-3 with TRBJ2-5; 9 bases line up with TRBD2. Per the germline V gene, CDR1 is LGHNA and CDR2 is YSLEER. This CDR3 region has 16 residues. V shed 1 base, J shed 2 bases, and the junction held 5 bases outside the gene matches.

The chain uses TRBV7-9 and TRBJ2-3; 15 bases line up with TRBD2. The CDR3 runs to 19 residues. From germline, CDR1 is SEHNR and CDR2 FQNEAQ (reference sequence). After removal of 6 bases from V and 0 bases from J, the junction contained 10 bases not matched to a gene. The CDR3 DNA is TGTGCCAGCAGTCCAGGACTAGCGGGAGGGTCAGATAGCACAGATACGCAGTATTTT. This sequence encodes CASSPGLAGGSDSTDTQYF.

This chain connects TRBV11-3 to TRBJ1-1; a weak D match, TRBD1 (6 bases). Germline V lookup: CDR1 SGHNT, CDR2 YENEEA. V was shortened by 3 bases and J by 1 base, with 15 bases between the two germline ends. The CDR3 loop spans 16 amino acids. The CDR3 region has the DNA TGTGCCAGCAGCTTTAGGGTGGGGGCCCCGAACACTGAAGCTTTCTTT. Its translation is CASSFRVGAPNTEAFF.

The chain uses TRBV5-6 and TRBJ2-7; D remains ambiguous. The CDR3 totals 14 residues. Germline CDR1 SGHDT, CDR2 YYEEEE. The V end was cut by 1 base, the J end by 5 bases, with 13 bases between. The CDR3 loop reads CASSLKPVRDEQYF. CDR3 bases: TGTGCCAGCAGCTTGAAACCGGTTCGGGACGAGCAGTACTTC.

The CDR3 loop is CASSSGGSSYNEQFF. The CDR3 DNA is TGTGCCAGCAGTTCTGGTGGTAGCTCCTACAATGAGCAGTTCTTC. The chain is built from TRBV6-6 and TRBJ2-1; D is undetermined. Looked up from germline, CDR1 is MNHNY and CDR2 is SVGAGI (reference sequence). Trimming shortened V by 4 bases and J by 0 bases, and 10 bases separated the two germline ends. This CDR3 is built from 15 residues.

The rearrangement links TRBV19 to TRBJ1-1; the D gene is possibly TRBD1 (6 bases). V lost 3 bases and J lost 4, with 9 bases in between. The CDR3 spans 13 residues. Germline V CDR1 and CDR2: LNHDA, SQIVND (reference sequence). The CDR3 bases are TGTGCCAGTAGTATTCAGGGGATCACTGAAGCTTTCTTT. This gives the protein CASSIQGITEAFF.

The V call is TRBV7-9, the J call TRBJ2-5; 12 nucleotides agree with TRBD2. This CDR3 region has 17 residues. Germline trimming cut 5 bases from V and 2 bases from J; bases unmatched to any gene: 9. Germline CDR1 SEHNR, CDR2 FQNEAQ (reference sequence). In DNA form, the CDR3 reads TGTGCCAGCAGCCCCGGACTAGCGGGGACCCTGCAAGAGACCCAGTACTTC. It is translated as CASSPGLAGTLQETQYF.

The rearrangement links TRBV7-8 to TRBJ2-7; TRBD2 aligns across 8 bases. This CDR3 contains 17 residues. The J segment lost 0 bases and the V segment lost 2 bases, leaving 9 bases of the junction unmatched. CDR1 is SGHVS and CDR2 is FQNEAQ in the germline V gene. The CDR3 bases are TGTGCCAGCAGCTTATATTATGGTAGCGGGGACTCCTACGAGCAGTACTTC. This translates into CASSLYYGSGDSYEQYF.

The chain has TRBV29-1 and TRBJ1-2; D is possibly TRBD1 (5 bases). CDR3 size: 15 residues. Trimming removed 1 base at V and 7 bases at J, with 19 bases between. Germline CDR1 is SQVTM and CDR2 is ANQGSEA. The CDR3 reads CSVEVKGVGRVGYTF. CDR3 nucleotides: TGCAGCGTTGAAGTCAAGGGCGTCGGCAGGGTTGGCTACACCTTC.

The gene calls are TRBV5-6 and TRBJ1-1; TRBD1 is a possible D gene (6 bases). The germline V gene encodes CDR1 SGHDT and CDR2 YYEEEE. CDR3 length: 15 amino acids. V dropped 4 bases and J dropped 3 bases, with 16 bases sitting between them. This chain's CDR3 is CASSLARQVDTEAFF. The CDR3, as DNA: TGTGCCAGCAGCCTCGCCCGACAGGTAGACACTGAAGCTTTCTTT.

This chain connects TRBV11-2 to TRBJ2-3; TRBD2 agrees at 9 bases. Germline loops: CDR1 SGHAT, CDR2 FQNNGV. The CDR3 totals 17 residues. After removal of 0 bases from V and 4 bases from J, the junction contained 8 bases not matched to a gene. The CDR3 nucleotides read TGTGCCAGCAGCTTAGATCGGGGTAGCGGGAGCCCAGATACGCAGTATTTT. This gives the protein CASSLDRGSGSPDTQYF.

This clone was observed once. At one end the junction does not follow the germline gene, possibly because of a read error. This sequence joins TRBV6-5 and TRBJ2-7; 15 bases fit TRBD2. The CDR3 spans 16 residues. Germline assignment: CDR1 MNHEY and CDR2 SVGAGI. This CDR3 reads CASSNSPGLAGGEQYF. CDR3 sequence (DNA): TGTGCCAGCAGTAACTCACCGGGACTAGCGGGAGGCGAGCAGTACTTC.

CDR3 in amino acids: CASSGRDSSYNEQFF. For the CDR3, the DNA is TGCGCCAGCAGCGGCCGGGACAGCTCCTACAATGAGCAGTTCTTC. The gene calls are TRBV5-1 and TRBJ2-1; 7 nucleotides match TRBD1. Germline values: CDR1 SGHRS, CDR2 YFSETQ. Trimming removed 4 bases from V and 0 bases from J; junction bases left unmatched: 4. The CDR3 is 15 residues long.

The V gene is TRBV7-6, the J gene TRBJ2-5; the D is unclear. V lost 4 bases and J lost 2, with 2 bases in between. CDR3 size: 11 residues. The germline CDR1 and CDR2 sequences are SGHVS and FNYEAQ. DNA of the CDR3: TGTGCCAGCAGCTCGCAAGAGACCCAGTACTTC. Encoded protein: CASSSQETQYF. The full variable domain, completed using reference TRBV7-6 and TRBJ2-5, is GAGVSQSPRYKVTKRGQDVALRCDPISGHVSLYWYRQALGQGPEFLTYFNYEAQQDKSGLPNDRFSAERPEGSISTLTIQRTEQRDSAMYRCASSSQETQYFGPGTRLLVL.

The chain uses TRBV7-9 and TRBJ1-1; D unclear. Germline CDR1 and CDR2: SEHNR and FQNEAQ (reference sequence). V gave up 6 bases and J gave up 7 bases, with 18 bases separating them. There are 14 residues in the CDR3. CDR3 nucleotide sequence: TGTGCCAGCAGTCCGAGAGGGATTCGGGTTGAAGCTTTCTTT. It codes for CASSPRGIRVEAFF. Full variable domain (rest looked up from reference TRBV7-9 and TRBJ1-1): DTGVSQNPRHKITKRGQNVTFRCDPISEHNRLYWYRQTLGQGPEFLTYFQNEAQLEKSRLLSDRFSAERPKGSFSTLEIQRTEQGDSAMYLCASSPRGIRVEAFFGQGTRLTVV.

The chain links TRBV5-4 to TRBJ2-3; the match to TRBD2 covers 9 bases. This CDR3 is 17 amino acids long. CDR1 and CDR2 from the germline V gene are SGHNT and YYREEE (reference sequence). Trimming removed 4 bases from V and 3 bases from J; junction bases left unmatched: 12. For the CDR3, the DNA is TGTGCCAGCAGCCTCCATTGGGGCGGGAGGGCTACAGATACGCAGTATTTT. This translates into CASSLHWGGRATDTQYF.